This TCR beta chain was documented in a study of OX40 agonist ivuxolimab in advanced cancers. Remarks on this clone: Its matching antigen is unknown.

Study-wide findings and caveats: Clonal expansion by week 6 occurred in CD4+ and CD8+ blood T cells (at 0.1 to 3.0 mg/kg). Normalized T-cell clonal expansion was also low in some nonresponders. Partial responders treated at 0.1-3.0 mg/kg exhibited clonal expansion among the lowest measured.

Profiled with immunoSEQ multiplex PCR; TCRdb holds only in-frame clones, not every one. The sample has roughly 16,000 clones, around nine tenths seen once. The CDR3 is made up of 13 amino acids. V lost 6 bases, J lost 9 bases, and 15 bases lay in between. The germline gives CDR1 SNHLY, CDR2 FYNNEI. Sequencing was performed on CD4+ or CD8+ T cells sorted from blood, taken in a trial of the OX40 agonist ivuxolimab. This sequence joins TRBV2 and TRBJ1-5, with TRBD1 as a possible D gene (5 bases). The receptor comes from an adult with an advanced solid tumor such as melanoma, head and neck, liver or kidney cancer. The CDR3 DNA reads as TGTGCCAGCAGAGGGGCAATGGGAGGGCCCCAGCATTTT. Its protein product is CASRGAMGGPQHF. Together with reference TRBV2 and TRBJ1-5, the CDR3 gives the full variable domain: EPEVTQTPSHQVTQMGQEVILRCVPISNHLYFYWYRQILGQKVEFLVSFYNNEISEKSEIFDDQFSVERPDGSNFTLKIRSTKLEDSAMYFCASRGAMGGPQHFGDGTRLSIL.